The 13 T cell receptor beta chains in this list originate from one sample, sequenced in a study of T cell repertoires in cytomegalovirus infection. Each CDR3 protein gets one entry after TCRdb re-called the reads with MiXCR. Here the sample spans some 500,000 distinct CDR3 sequences, 30% to 40% being singletons. For these receptors, no antigen is known. The specimen was cultured PBMCs, collected from culture after CMV antigen stimulation. These receptors originate from a human donor in good health (CMV status not recorded). Some clones in this sample may be carry-over from other donors' samples.

This chain links TRBV7-9 with TRBJ1-2, with D possibly being TRBD1 (6 bases). V was trimmed by 5 bases and J by 1 base, leaving 11 bases between them. The CDR3 sequence is 14 residues long. Germline lookup yields CDR1 SEHNR and CDR2 FQNEAQ (reference sequence). The CDR3 DNA follows: TGTGCCAGCAGCCTGGACAGAAATAACTATGGCTACACCTTC. Amino acids: CASSLDRNNYGYTF.

V gene TRBV4-1 combines with J gene TRBJ1-4; no reliable D call. Germline assignment: CDR1 MGHRA and CDR2 YSYEKL. V was cut by 2 bases and J by 4 bases, with 8 bases left in between. The CDR3 loop spans 14 amino acids. CDR3 region: CASSQRSYNEKLFF. CDR3 coding DNA: TGCGCCAGCAGCCAAAGAAGTTATAATGAAAAACTGTTTTTT.

V usage is TRBV12-3 or TRBV12-4 and J usage is TRBJ1-3; D uncertain. The length of the CDR3 is 14 residues. V was pared by 3 bases and J by 1 base, with 7 bases between. The DNA for the CDR3 is TGTGCCAGCAGTTTGGAGGTTTCTGGAAACACCATATATTTT. It encodes CASSLEVSGNTIYF.

A remark on this clonotype: A read error may produce the germline difference seen at one junction end. CDR3 sequence: CASSSYYEQFF. In DNA form, the CDR3 reads TGTGCCAGCAGTTCCTACTATGAGCAGTTCTTC. The chain joins TRBV27 to TRBJ2-1; D remains unclear. This CDR3 is 11 amino acids long. The V gene's germline CDR1 is MNHEY and CDR2 SMNVEV (reference sequence).

DNA of the CDR3: TGCAGTGCTAGAGAAACGGGAGTCGCGGATACGCAGTATTTT. It yields the protein CSARETGVADTQYF. The chain links TRBV20-1 to TRBJ2-3, with D possibly matching TRBD2 (6 bases). V dropped 0 bases and J dropped 6 bases, with 13 bases sitting between them. The CDR3 loop spans 14 amino acids. Germline CDR1 reads DFQATT; CDR2 reads SNEGSKA (reference sequence).

The chain uses TRBV3-1 and TRBJ2-6; 11 bases line up with TRBD2. Trimming cost V 4 bases and J 4 bases; bases outside gene matches: 6. Germline V gives CDR1 LGHDT, CDR2 YNNKEL (reference sequence). This CDR3 has 17 residues. Written as DNA, the CDR3 is TGTGCCAGCAGCCCCGGGACTAGCGGACCGGGGGCCAACGTCCTGACTTTC. Its translation is CASSPGTSGPGANVLTF.

CDR3: CASSPRQAYEQYF. The CDR3 DNA is TGTGCCAGCAGCCCCCGACAGGCCTACGAGCAGTACTTC. This sequence joins TRBV7-2 and TRBJ2-7; D possibly corresponds to TRBD1 (6 bases). Trimming left V 5 bases short and J 2 bases short, with 10 bases between. This CDR3 contains 13 residues. Germline V CDR1 and CDR2: SGHTA, FQGNSA.

This clonotype came up a few times. V gene TRBV6-1 combines with J gene TRBJ2-5; TRBD2 might be the D (6 bases). The germline gives CDR1 MNHNS, CDR2 SASEGT. The length of the CDR3 is 16 residues. Trimming stripped 5 bases from V and 1 base from J, with 17 bases between. CDR3 protein: CASSNLSGLSQETQYF. In DNA, the CDR3 is TGTGCCAGCAGTAACCTCTCGGGACTCTCCCAAGAGACCCAGTACTTC.

The chain has TRBV7-3 and TRBJ1-1, with D uncertain. Germline CDR1 reads SGHTA; CDR2 reads FQGTGA. The ends were cut back, 5 bases at V and 6 bases at J, with 19 bases in the middle. The CDR3 has 15 amino acids. For the CDR3, the DNA is TGTGCCAGCAGCGCCAGACCCGGTTCGGGCTCTGAAGCTTTCTTT. Its translation is CASSARPGSGSEAFF.

V is TRBV20-1 and J is TRBJ1-1; D is perhaps TRBD1 (5 bases). This CDR3 has 13 amino acids. From germline, CDR1 is DFQATT and CDR2 SNEGSKA (reference sequence). The V gene lost 6 bases and the J gene lost 3 bases, with 14 bases spanning the gap. CDR3 in amino acids: CSALGGYDTEAFF. The CDR3, as DNA: TGCAGTGCCCTGGGGGGTTACGACACTGAAGCTTTCTTT.

The rearrangement uses TRBV18 and TRBJ2-1; 14 positions match TRBD2. This CDR3 region has 16 residues. Germline CDR1 and CDR2: KGHSH and LQKENI. The J segment lost 9 bases and the V segment lost 4 bases, leaving 8 bases of the junction unmatched. In DNA, the CDR3 is TGTGCCAGCTCACTAGCAGGGACTAGCGGGAGAGGTGAGCAGTTCTTC. Its protein is CASSLAGTSGRGEQFF.

This clonotype occurred many times. The rearrangement uses TRBV10-3 and TRBJ1-1; TRBD1 agrees at 8 bases. Germline V lookup: CDR1 ENHRY, CDR2 SYGVKD. This CDR3 is 18 amino acids long. The V and J ends lost 3 bases and 2 bases, in that order; junction bases with no gene match: 14. CDR3 residues: CAISDRTGTGGKNTEAFF. CDR3 nucleotides: TGTGCCATCAGTGACAGGACAGGGACCGGGGGGAAAAACACTGAAGCTTTCTTT.

V usage is TRBV6-6 and J usage is TRBJ2-1; 7 nucleotides match TRBD2. V shed 0 bases, J shed 16 bases, and the junction held 15 bases outside the gene matches. The germline CDR1 and CDR2 sequences are MNHNY and SVGAGI (reference sequence). The CDR3 length is 15 residues. The CDR3 bases are TGTGCCAGCAGTTACTCCCGAACTAGCGAGACTTCGCGCTTCTTC. This codes for CASSYSRTSETSRFF.